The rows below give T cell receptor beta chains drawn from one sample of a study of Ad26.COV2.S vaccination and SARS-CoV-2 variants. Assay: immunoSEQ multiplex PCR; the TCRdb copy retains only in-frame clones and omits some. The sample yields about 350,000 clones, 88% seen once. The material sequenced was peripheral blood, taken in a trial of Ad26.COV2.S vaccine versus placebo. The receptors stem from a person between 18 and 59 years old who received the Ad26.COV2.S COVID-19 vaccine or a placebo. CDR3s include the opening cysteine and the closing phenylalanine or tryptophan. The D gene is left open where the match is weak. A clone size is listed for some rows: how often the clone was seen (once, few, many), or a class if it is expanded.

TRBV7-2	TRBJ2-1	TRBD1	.	CASSSRQGYNEQFF	TGTGCCAGCAGCTCCAGACAGGGCTACAATGAGCAGTTCTTC
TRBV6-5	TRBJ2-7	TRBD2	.	CASSYVAGGVEEQYF	TGTGCCAGCAGTTACGTCGCGGGGGGGGTGGAGGAGCAGTACTTC
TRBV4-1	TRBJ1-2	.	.	CASSQDQWALAGSDGYTF	TGCGCCAGCAGCCAAGATCAATGGGCCCTGGCTGGGTCGGATGGCTACACCTTC
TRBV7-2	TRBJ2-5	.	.	CASSSTTVQETQYF	TGTGCCAGCAGCTCGACGACAGTACAAGAGACCCAGTACTTC
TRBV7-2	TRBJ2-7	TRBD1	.	CASSSTRDSTYEQYF	TGTGCCAGCAGTAGCACTCGGGACAGCACTTACGAGCAGTACTTC
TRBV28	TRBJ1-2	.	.	CASSTQGRDDGYTF	TGTGCCAGCAGTACTCAGGGCCGGGACGATGGCTACACCTTC
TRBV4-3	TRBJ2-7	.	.	CASSQALGGIYEQYF	TGCGCCAGCAGCCAAGCCCTCGGGGGAATCTACGAGCAGTACTTC
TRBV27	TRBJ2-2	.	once	CATTGSRTGELFF	TGTGCCACCACAGGGTCAAGGACCGGGGAGCTGTTTTTT
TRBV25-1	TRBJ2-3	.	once	CASSGPKDTDTQYF	TGTGCCAGCAGTGGGCCTAAAGACACAGATACGCAGTATTTT
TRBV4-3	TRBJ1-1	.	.	CASSHIDRDKGAFF	TGCGCCAGCAGCCATATAGACCGGGACAAGGGGGCTTTCTTT
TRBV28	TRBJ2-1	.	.	CASTKGGTYNEQFF	TGTGCCAGCACCAAAGGGGGGACCTACAATGAGCAGTTCTTC
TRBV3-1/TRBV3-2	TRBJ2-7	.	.	CASSQAGIPYEQYF	TGTGCCAGCAGCCAAGCCGGGATCCCCTACGAGCAGTACTTC
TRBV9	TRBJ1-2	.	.	CASSVGGSGYTF	TGTGCCAGCAGCGTAGGGGGCTCTGGCTACACCTTC
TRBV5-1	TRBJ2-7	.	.	CASSLGDGGEQYF	TGCGCCAGCAGCTTGGGGGACGGCGGGGAGCAGTACTTC
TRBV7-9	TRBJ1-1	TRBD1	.	CASSLDQGTGGRAFF	TGTGCCAGCAGCTTAGACCAGGGGACAGGGGGCCGAGCTTTCTTT
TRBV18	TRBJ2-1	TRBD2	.	CASSPPSGGAVTYNEQFF	TGTGCCAGCTCACCACCGAGCGGGGGCGCCGTAACCTACAATGAGCAGTTCTTC
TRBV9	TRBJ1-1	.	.	CASSVPTAGDEAFF	TGTGCCAGCAGCGTACCGACAGCAGGGGATGAAGCTTTCTTT
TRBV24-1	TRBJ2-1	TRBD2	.	CATSEGTSGSYEQFF	TGTGCCACCAGTGAAGGGACTAGCGGGAGCTATGAGCAGTTCTTC
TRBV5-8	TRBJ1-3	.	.	CASSLAGGGSGNTIYF	TGTGCCAGCAGCTTGGCAGGAGGCGGCTCTGGAAACACCATATATTTT
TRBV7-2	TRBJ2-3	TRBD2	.	CASSLIAGGSTDTQYF	TGTGCCAGCAGCTTAATAGCGGGAGGGTCCACAGATACGCAGTATTTT
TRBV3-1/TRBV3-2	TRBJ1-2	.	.	CASSQVNPDGYTF	TGTGCCAGCAGCCAAGTAAACCCGGATGGCTACACCTTC
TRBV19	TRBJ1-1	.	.	CASRRDTLTEAFF	TGTGCCAGTAGAAGGGACACCTTGACTGAAGCTTTCTTT
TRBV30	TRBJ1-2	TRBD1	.	CAWSPDRGTGYTF	TGTGCCTGGAGTCCCGACAGGGGGACTGGCTACACCTTC
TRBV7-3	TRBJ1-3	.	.	CASSQDPGIGNTIYF	TGTGCCAGCAGTCAAGACCCAGGGATTGGAAACACCATATATTTT
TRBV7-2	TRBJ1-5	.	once	CASSPLLNQPQHF	TGTGCCAGCAGCCCCCTATTGAATCAGCCCCAGCATTTT
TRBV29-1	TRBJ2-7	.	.	CSVAGPLSYEQYF	TGCAGCGTTGCCGGGCCGCTCTCCTACGAGCAGTACTTC
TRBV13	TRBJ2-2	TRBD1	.	CASSFLGQWAMGGELFF	TGTGCCAGCAGCTTCTTGGGACAGTGGGCCATGGGCGGGGAGCTGTTTTTT
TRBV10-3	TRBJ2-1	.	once	CAISTGTYNEQFF	TGTGCCATCAGTACAGGAACCTACAATGAGCAGTTCTTC
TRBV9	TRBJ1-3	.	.	CASSVEAPSAGNTIYF	TGTGCCAGCAGCGTAGAGGCACCTTCCGCTGGAAACACCATATATTTT
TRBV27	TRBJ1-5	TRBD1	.	CASSFRDRGLQPQHF	TGTGCCAGCAGTTTTCGGGACAGGGGGCTACAGCCCCAGCATTTT
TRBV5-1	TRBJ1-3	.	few	CASREEATGNTIYF	TGCGCCAGCAGAGAAGAGGCCACTGGAAACACCATATATTTT
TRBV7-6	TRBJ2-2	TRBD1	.	CASSPGTGTGELFF	TGTGCCAGCAGCCCCGGGACAGGCACCGGGGAGCTGTTTTTT
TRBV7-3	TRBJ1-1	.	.	CASSPDGAKTEAFF	TGTGCCAGCAGCCCGGACGGAGCTAAGACTGAAGCTTTCTTT
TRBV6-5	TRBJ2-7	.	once	CASSYSTGTYYEQYF	TGTGCCAGCAGTTACTCGACAGGGACTTACTACGAGCAGTACTTC
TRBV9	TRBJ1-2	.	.	CASRWDTQGGYTF	TGTGCCAGCAGGTGGGACACCCAAGGCGGCTACACCTTC
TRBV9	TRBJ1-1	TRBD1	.	CASSVGQGVTEAFF	TGTGCCAGCAGCGTCGGACAGGGTGTCACTGAAGCTTTCTTT
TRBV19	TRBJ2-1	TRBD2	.	CASSIGTSAYNEQFF	TGTGCCAGTAGTATAGGGACTAGCGCATACAATGAGCAGTTCTTC
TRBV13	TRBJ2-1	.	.	CASSPARRSSYNEQFF	TGTGCCAGCAGCCCGGCACGGAGGAGCTCCTACAATGAGCAGTTCTTC
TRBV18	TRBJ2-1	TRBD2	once	CASSLGTSSINEQFF	TGTGCCAGCTCACTAGGGACTAGCTCAATCAATGAGCAGTTCTTC
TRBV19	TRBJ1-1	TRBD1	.	CASSMGQGLAEAFF	TGTGCCAGTAGTATGGGACAGGGGTTAGCTGAAGCTTTCTTT
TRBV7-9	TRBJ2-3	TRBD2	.	CASSLVPGRASDTQYF	TGTGCCAGCAGCTTGGTTCCCGGGAGGGCCTCGGATACGCAGTATTTT
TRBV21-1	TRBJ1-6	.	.	CASSKRTGSYNSPLHF	TGTGCCAGCAGCAAAAGGACAGGCTCCTATAATTCACCCCTCCACTTT
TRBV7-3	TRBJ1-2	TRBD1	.	CASSLGTGNYGYTF	TGTGCCAGCAGCTTGGGGACAGGAAACTATGGCTACACCTTC
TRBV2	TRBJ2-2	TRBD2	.	CASSENPVTSGPGELFF	TGTGCCAGCAGTGAAAATCCGGTGACTAGCGGGCCCGGGGAGCTGTTTTTT
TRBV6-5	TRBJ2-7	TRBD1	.	CASSKDRGQSYEQYF	TGTGCCAGCAGTAAGGACAGGGGGCAATCCTACGAGCAGTACTTC
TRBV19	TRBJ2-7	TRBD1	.	CATGQGIYEQYF	TGTGCCACCGGACAGGGAATCTACGAGCAGTACTTC
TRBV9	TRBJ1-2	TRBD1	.	CASSVDTGQGSLANYGYTF	TGTGCCAGCAGCGTAGATACCGGACAGGGATCCTTAGCTAACTATGGCTACACCTTC
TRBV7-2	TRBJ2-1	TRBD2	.	CASSLLAGGPFDNEQFF	TGTGCCAGCAGCTTATTAGCGGGAGGGCCGTTCGACAATGAGCAGTTCTTC
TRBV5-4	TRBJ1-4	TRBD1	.	CATRGQGNEKLFF	TGTGCCACCCGGGGACAGGGGAATGAAAAACTGTTTTTT
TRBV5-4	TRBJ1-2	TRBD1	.	CASSQKLTGGWGYGYTF	TGTGCCAGCAGCCAAAAACTGACAGGGGGCTGGGGCTATGGCTACACCTTC
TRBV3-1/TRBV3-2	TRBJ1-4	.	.	CASSHRMGTNEKLFF	TGTGCCAGCAGCCACCGTATGGGAACGAATGAAAAACTGTTTTTT
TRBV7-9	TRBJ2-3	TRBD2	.	CASSVGVREWGTDTQYF	TGTGCCAGCAGCGTTGGCGTGCGGGAGTGGGGGACAGATACGCAGTATTTT
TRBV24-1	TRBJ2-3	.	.	CATSDPGDRKRYF	TGTGCCACCAGTGACCCCGGGGACCGAAAGAGGTATTTT
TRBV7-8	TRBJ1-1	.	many	CASSQTKVTGPNTEAFF	TGTGCCAGCAGCCAGACCAAGGTGACTGGGCCGAACACTGAAGCTTTCTTT
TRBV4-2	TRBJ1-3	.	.	CASSQDAQGGNTIYF	TGTGCCAGCAGCCAAGATGCACAGGGCGGAAACACCATATATTTT